This T cell receptor (beta chain) originates from a study of regulatory T cells in long-lasting Graves disease. Specified time point: newly diagnosed GD, antithyroid drugs for less than 3 months. There was RNA extracted from PBMCs, and the TCR library was made from it. The CDR3 covers 12 residues. V was trimmed by 6 bases and J by 6 bases, leaving 9 bases between them. Germline values: CDR1 KGHSH, CDR2 LQKENI. In building TCR beta libraries, iRepertoire HTBI primers were used together with Arm-PCR of CDR3 regions. TCRdb reanalysed the multiplex PCR reads using MiXCR and keeps one entry per CDR3 protein. The table includes about 210,000 distinct CDR3 sequences, 15% to 20% detected once. This clonotype came up many times. A further study also used this sample, focusing on T cells in Graves' hyperthyroidism and ophthalmopathy.

Sequencing was performed on peripheral blood mononuclear cells (PBMCs), taken at new diagnosis, from a patient treated with antithyroid drugs. The clonotype was recovered from a woman aged 25 to 39 with Graves disease. This rearrangement joins TRBV18 to TRBJ2-1, with D perhaps TRBD1 (6 bases). In DNA, the CDR3 is TGTGCCAGCTCCTCAGGGGCCAATGAGCAGTTCTTC. Translated, it gives CASSSGANEQFF.